The 11 T cell receptor beta chains in this list originate from one sample, sequenced in a study of cytomegalovirus exposure and HLA in healthy donors. The PCR contained 60 Vbeta and 13 Jbeta primers. Clones were sequenced by immunoSEQ multiplex PCR, and TCRdb holds only the in-frame ones, with some missing. The sample holds about 79,000 clones; roughly two thirds are singletons and the top ten take 6.5% to 7.5%. Sequencing was carried out using PBMCs. These receptors originate from a woman in her forties or fifties in good health and CMV-seropositive.

V gene TRBV5-6 combines with J gene TRBJ2-5; possible D gene TRBD2, 6 bases. The CDR3 loop spans 16 amino acids. Looked up from germline, CDR1 is SGHDT and CDR2 is YYEEEE. Deletions cut 5 bases from V and 5 bases from J, with 22 bases between. The CDR3 protein is CASSAAGSIQYETQYF. Written as DNA, the CDR3 is TGTGCCAGCAGTGCAGCCGGGAGTATCCAATATGAGACCCAGTACTTC. Full variable domain (outside the CDR3, taken from reference TRBV5-6 and TRBJ2-5): DAGVTQSPTHLIKTRGQQVTLRCSPKSGHDTVSWYQQALGQGPQFIFQYYEEEERQRGNFPDRFSGHQFPNYSSELNVNALLLGDSALYLCASSAAGSIQYETQYFGPGTRLLVL.

The rearrangement uses TRBV19 and TRBJ1-2; a weak D match, TRBD1 (5 bases). Germline V CDR1 and CDR2: LNHDA, SQIVND (reference sequence). Trimming removed 5 bases at V and 8 bases at J, with 15 bases between. This CDR3 contains 13 residues. CDR3 bases: TGTGCCAGTAGTCTAGGCAGGAGGGGCGGCTACACCTTC. Translating it yields CASSLGRRGGYTF. Based on the CDR3 plus reference TRBV19 and TRBJ1-2, the full variable domain is DGGITQSPKYLFRKEGQNVTLSCEQNLNHDAMYWYRQDPGQGLRLIYYSQIVNDFQKGDIAEGYSVSREKKESFPLTVTSAQKNPTAFYLCASSLGRRGGYTFGSGTRLTVV.

In the case of this clone: A read error may account for a junction end that differs from germline. The chain couples TRBV6-1 to TRBJ2-5; no reliable D call. The better agreement between TRBJ2-7 and the DNA end casts doubt on the J call. This CDR3 contains 11 residues. The germline CDR1 and CDR2 sequences are MNHNS and SASEGT. CDR3 amino acids: CAGSASYEQYF. As DNA, the CDR3 is TGTGCCGGCAGTGCGTCCTACGAGCAGTACTTC.

The chain has TRBV19 and TRBJ1-3; 10 bases are a match to TRBD1. The length of the CDR3 is 15 residues. Germline CDR1 LNHDA, CDR2 SQIVND (reference sequence). V lost 5 bases and J lost 4; bases outside the gene matches: 5. The CDR3 protein is CASSATDRGGNTIYF. DNA for the CDR3: TGTGCCAGTAGTGCGACGGACAGGGGGGGAAACACCATATATTTT.

This sequence joins TRBV19 and TRBJ2-5, with 12 positions matching TRBD2. V was clipped by 4 bases and J by 4 bases; unmatched bases: 13. Germline-derived CDR1 and CDR2 are LNHDA and SQIVND (reference sequence). The CDR3 spans 18 residues. CDR3 DNA: TGTGCCAGTAGTACAACGCTAGCGGGGGGGCCGTCGGGAGAGACCCAGTACTTC. It is translated as CASSTTLAGGPSGETQYF. Based on the CDR3 plus reference TRBV19 and TRBJ2-5, the full variable domain is DGGITQSPKYLFRKEGQNVTLSCEQNLNHDAMYWYRQDPGQGLRLIYYSQIVNDFQKGDIAEGYSVSREKKESFPLTVTSAQKNPTAFYLCASSTTLAGGPSGETQYFGPGTRLLVL.

This clone was recorded a few times. This chain's CDR3 is CASSLPTGRGEKLFF. The CDR3 DNA reads TGTGCCAGCAGCCTGCCCACAGGACGAGGTGAAAAACTGTTTTTT. V and J are TRBV5-4 and TRBJ1-4; D is possibly TRBD1 (5 bases). Trimming stripped 4 bases from V and 7 bases from J, with 17 bases between. This CDR3 region has 15 residues. Germline CDR1 reads SGHNT; CDR2 reads YYREEE (reference sequence).

This sequence joins TRBV2 and TRBJ2-1; 13 positions match TRBD2. CDR1 is SNHLY and CDR2 is FYNNEI in the germline V gene. This CDR3 is built from 15 residues. J gave up 10 bases and V 3 bases, and 6 bases lay outside the gene matches. This CDR3 is CASSEELAGGVEQFF. The CDR3, as DNA: TGTGCCAGCAGTGAGGAACTAGCGGGGGGGGTAGAGCAGTTCTTC.

The rearrangement uses TRBV9 and TRBJ2-5; D is unresolved. CDR1 and CDR2 (germline): SGDLS, YYNGEE. This CDR3 spans 14 amino acids. V lost 4 bases, J lost 1 base, and 11 bases lay in between. The CDR3 nucleotides are TGTGCCAGCAGCCCCTATACCCTCCAAGAGACCCAGTACTTC. The encoded protein is CASSPYTLQETQYF.

The CDR3 protein is CASSFPTTVRNEQFF. CDR3 nucleotide sequence: TGTGCCAGCAGTTTCCCCACGACAGTTCGCAATGAGCAGTTCTTC. The J gene is TRBJ2-1, the V gene TRBV28; D is perhaps TRBD1 (5 bases). Per the germline V gene, CDR1 is MDHEN and CDR2 is SYDVKM. The CDR3 loop spans 15 amino acids. V was clipped by 3 bases and J by 6 bases, with 15 bases between them.

The chain links TRBV7-9 to TRBJ2-5; TRBD2 matches 7 bases. The V segment lost 0 bases and the J segment 4 bases; nucleotides outside the gene matches: 5. Germline CDR1 SEHNR, CDR2 FQNEAQ (reference sequence). This CDR3 region has 15 residues. The DNA of the CDR3 is TGTGCCAGCAGCTTAGCGCTCAGCGGGGCAGAGACCCAGTACTTC. Protein sequence: CASSLALSGAETQYF.

V is TRBV6-5 and J is TRBJ2-3; D is undetermined. The CDR3 sequence is 14 residues long. Germline V gives CDR1 MNHEY, CDR2 SVGAGI. Trimming shortened V by 2 bases and J by 2 bases, and 8 bases separated the two germline ends. The DNA for the CDR3 is TGTGCCAGCAGTTACCAGCGACTCACAGATACGCAGTATTTT. This translates into CASSYQRLTDTQYF.